The 3 T cell receptor beta chains below were found in one sample sequenced in a study of cytomegalovirus exposure and HLA in healthy donors. A multiplex PCR was run with 60 Vbeta primers and 13 Jbeta primers. Libraries were prepared by immunoSEQ multiplex PCR; TCRdb keeps only in-frame clonotypes and omits some of them. This sample carries around 180,000 clones, roughly 85% of them seen once, and the ten largest clones take about 0.72%. Sequencing was carried out using PBMCs. All receptors come from a woman in her 40s in good health and CMV-seronegative.

The genes are TRBV11-2 and TRBJ2-2; the match to TRBD1 covers 9 bases. V shed 6 bases, J shed 6 bases, and the junction held 8 bases outside the gene matches. Germline V gives CDR1 SGHAT, CDR2 FQNNGV. CDR3 size: 15 residues. CDR3 bases: TGTGCCAGCAGGAGGACAGGGGCGATGGCCGGGGAGCTGTTTTTT. It specifies CASRRTGAMAGELFF.

This chain links TRBV4-3 with TRBJ2-2, with TRBD1 identical over 7 bases. CDR1 is LGHNA and CDR2 is YSLEER in the germline V gene. The CDR3 runs 16 residues. The trim removed 2 bases at V and 3 bases at J, leaving 6 bases unmatched. CDR3 protein: CASSQPTGFYTGELFF. For the CDR3, the DNA is TGCGCCAGCAGCCAACCGACAGGGTTTTACACCGGGGAGCTGTTTTTT.

The chain combines TRBV11-2 with TRBJ2-1; the D gene is possibly TRBD2 (6 bases). This CDR3 region has 15 residues. Between the trimmed V and J ends, which lost 8 bases and 6 bases, there was a span of 20 bases. The V gene's germline CDR1 is SGHAT and CDR2 FQNNGV. For the CDR3, the DNA is TGTGCCAGCGACCTGACGCGGGGCCAAGGCAATGAGCAGTTCTTC. This codes for CASDLTRGQGNEQFF.